The rows below give T cell receptor beta chains drawn from one sample of a study of blood T cell repertoires in COVID-19. Only in-frame clones appear in the TCRdb table, and some are missing; sequencing was by immunoSEQ multiplex PCR. There are about 50,000 clones in the sample; 85% to 90% occur only once, and 43% lies in the top ten. Sequenced sample: peripheral blood. The receptors stem from a woman aged 55-75 years with COVID-19, enrolled during active disease. Both conserved end residues are part of each CDR3. Each record gives: V gene, D gene, clone size, J gene, CDR3 DNA, CDR3 protein. The D gene is left open where the match is weak. Part of the rows lack a size; the others show once, few, many or a class for expanded clones.

>TRBV27|TRBD1|NA|TRBJ1-2
TGTGCCAGCAGTTTAGGACAGGGGGACTATGGCTACACCTTC
CASSLGQGDYGYTF
>TRBV27|TRBD1|NA|TRBJ1-5
TGTGCCAGCAGTTTCCTCTCAGGGGGGAGCAATCAGCCCCAGCATTTT
CASSFLSGGSNQPQHF
>TRBV7-9|NA|NA|TRBJ1-1
TGTGCCAGCAGCCGGCTGAGGGGGGGAGCGGACACTGAAGCTTTCTTT
CASSRLRGGADTEAFF
>TRBV28|NA|once|TRBJ1-5
TGTGCCAGCACAGTTTTCGGGTCCGATAGCAATCAGCCCCAGCATTTT
CASTVFGSDSNQPQHF
>TRBV7-9|NA|NA|TRBJ2-3
TGTGCCAGCAGCTTAGTAACTAGCTTGGAAGATACGCAGTATTTT
CASSLVTSLEDTQYF
>TRBV29-1|NA|NA|TRBJ2-3
TGCAGCGTTGAGCTAGTACAGGGGGGGACAGATACGCAGTATTTT
CSVELVQGGTDTQYF
>TRBV19|NA|NA|TRBJ1-5
TGTGCCAGTAGTGCCTCAGATTTTAGCAATCAGCCCCAGCATTTT
CASSASDFSNQPQHF
>TRBV12-3/TRBV12-4|NA|NA|TRBJ2-7
TGTGCCAGCAGTTTAGCTACTTCCTACGAGCAGTACTTC
CASSLATSYEQYF
>TRBV9|NA|NA|TRBJ2-1
TGTGCCAGCAGCGTGGGCATTTACAATGAGCAGTTCTTC
CASSVGIYNEQFF
>TRBV15|NA|NA|TRBJ1-2
TGTGCCACCAGCAGGGGACCGGGGGGCTATGGCTACACCTTC
CATSRGPGGYGYTF
>TRBV4-3|TRBD2|NA|TRBJ2-7
TGCGCCAGCAGCCAAGATAGGGACTATCGTCCAGACGAGCAGTACTTC
CASSQDRDYRPDEQYF
>TRBV27|TRBD1|NA|TRBJ1-2
TGTGCCAGCAGTTTAGGCAGGGGGCCGTATGGCTACACCTTC
CASSLGRGPYGYTF
>TRBV4-2|NA|NA|TRBJ2-5
TGTGCCAGCAGCCAAGATCAGCAGGGAGGGACCCAGTACTTC
CASSQDQQGGTQYF
>TRBV3-1/TRBV3-2|NA|NA|TRBJ1-1
TGTGCCAGCAGTCGCGGAGAAGCTTTATACACTGAAGCTTTCTTT
CASSRGEALYTEAFF
>TRBV5-4|NA|NA|TRBJ1-1
TGTGCCAGCGGGGCAGGTCGGACCACTGAAGCTTTCTTT
CASGAGRTTEAFF
>TRBV30|NA|NA|TRBJ2-3
TGTGCCTGGAACAGGGTCCGGGGGGCAGATACGCAGTATTTT
CAWNRVRGADTQYF
>TRBV28|TRBD1|NA|TRBJ1-5
TGTGCCAGCCAGGGGGGGACAGGGAGTCAGCCCCAGCATTTT
CASQGGTGSQPQHF
>TRBV6-5|NA|NA|TRBJ1-5
TGTGCCAGCAGCTCGACAGTCAACAATCAGCCCCAGCATTTT
CASSSTVNNQPQHF
>TRBV18|TRBD1|once|TRBJ1-3
TGTGCCAGCTCATCGGGACAGGGGTCCTCTGGAAACACCATATATTTT
CASSSGQGSSGNTIYF
>TRBV5-5|NA|few|TRBJ2-3
TGTGCCAGCAGCCCTACCGGACTGTTGGGTAGCACAGATACGCAGTATTTT
CASSPTGLLGSTDTQYF
>TRBV7-2|TRBD1|NA|TRBJ1-2
TGTGCCAGCAGCTTACGGGACAGGGGTGGCTACACCTTC
CASSLRDRGGYTF
>TRBV7-2|TRBD1|NA|TRBJ2-5
TGTGCCAGCAGCTTAGGGGGGGACAGGGGAACAGAGACCCAGTACTTC
CASSLGGDRGTETQYF
>TRBV4-1|NA|NA|TRBJ1-1
TGCGCCAGCAGCCACGGAATGACACTTTACACTGAAGCTTTCTTT
CASSHGMTLYTEAFF
>TRBV4-1|NA|NA|TRBJ2-7
TGCGCCAGCAGCCAAGCCCCGGGAGTGAGGGACGAGCAGTACTTC
CASSQAPGVRDEQYF
>TRBV27|TRBD1|NA|TRBJ2-7
TGTGCCAGCAGCGGGACAGGGCTCCCCTACGAGCAGTACTTC
CASSGTGLPYEQYF
>TRBV3-1/TRBV3-2|TRBD1|NA|TRBJ2-7
TGTGCCAGCAGCCCTATAAACAGGGGGCTCGAGCAGTACTTC
CASSPINRGLEQYF
>TRBV7-2|NA|NA|TRBJ1-5
TGTGCCAGCAGCTATACAGGGACGGGGAGCAATCAGCCCCAGCATTTT
CASSYTGTGSNQPQHF
>TRBV5-1|TRBD2|NA|TRBJ2-5
TGCGCCAGCAGCTTGGCGGCTAGCGGGAGTTGGGAGACCCAGTACTTC
CASSLAASGSWETQYF
>TRBV5-4|NA|once|TRBJ1-1
TGTGCCAGCAGCTCGGGAAACACTGAAGCTTTCTTT
CASSSGNTEAFF
>TRBV6-6|NA|NA|TRBJ1-5
TGTGCCAGCAGTTACGGAGGGGCCGCTCAGCCCCAGCATTTT
CASSYGGAAQPQHF
>TRBV18|NA|NA|TRBJ1-2
TGTGCCAGCTCACCTCTGGAGAACCGAAACGGCTACACCTTC
CASSPLENRNGYTF
>TRBV7-2|TRBD2|NA|TRBJ2-1
TGTGCCAGCAGTCCCACTAGCGGGAGCCACAATGAGCAGTTCTTC
CASSPTSGSHNEQFF
>TRBV11-3|NA|NA|TRBJ1-5
TGTGCCAGCAGCGTTACAGGGATTCGAAATCAGCCCCAGCATTTT
CASSVTGIRNQPQHF
>TRBV2|NA|NA|TRBJ1-6
TGTGCCAGCAGTGAAACAACCTATAATTCACCCCTCCACTTT
CASSETTYNSPLHF
>TRBV30|NA|NA|TRBJ2-6
TGTGCCTGTCCACAGAGCTCTGGGGCCAACGTCCTGACTTTC
CACPQSSGANVLTF
>TRBV10-3|TRBD1|NA|TRBJ2-1
TGTGCCACTAGGGTCGGGACAGGCGGACATGAGCAGTTCTTC
CATRVGTGGHEQFF
>TRBV19|NA|NA|TRBJ1-5
TGTGCCACTTCCGGGTCACCATTAAATCAGCCCCAGCATTTT
CATSGSPLNQPQHF
>TRBV7-9|NA|NA|TRBJ1-2
TGTGCCAGCACCTCAGGGTTCAGTGGCTACACCTTC
CASTSGFSGYTF
>TRBV6-5|NA|NA|TRBJ1-2
TGTGCCAGCAGTTACGGGGGGGCCAGTAACTATGGCTACACCTTC
CASSYGGASNYGYTF
>TRBV5-4|TRBD1|NA|TRBJ2-1
TGTGCCAGCAGCTTGGAAGCCCCGGGACAGGGCGAAAATGAGCAGTTCTTC
CASSLEAPGQGENEQFF
>TRBV7-9|NA|NA|TRBJ1-5
TGTGCCAGCAGCTTAGCGCGAACAGACATAGCGAATCAGCCCCAGCATTTT
CASSLARTDIANQPQHF
>TRBV6-5|TRBD2|NA|TRBJ2-1
TGTGCCAGCAGGGGACTAGCGGGGGGCAACAATGAGCAGTTCTTC
CASRGLAGGNNEQFF
>TRBV7-8|NA|NA|TRBJ1-3
TGTGCCAGCAGCCCAACAGGAGACTCTGGAAACACCATATATTTT
CASSPTGDSGNTIYF
>TRBV2|TRBD1|NA|TRBJ2-5
TGTGCCAGCAGTGGTGGGACAGGGGGCCGACGGGATCACTTC
CASSGGTGGRRDHF